This entry concerns a single T cell receptor (beta chain). The antigen remains unidentified. Here immunoSEQ multiplex PCR was the method, and the copy in TCRdb shows in-frame clones only, minus some. This sample carries several thousand clones, 92% of them seen once, and the ten largest clones take around 7.5%. This specimen belongs to a study of T cells in localized non-small cell lung cancer. V was trimmed by 6 bases and J by 5 bases, leaving 15 bases between them. CDR3 length: 15 amino acids. Germline CDR1 SGHKS, CDR2 YYEKEE (reference sequence). Whole-study findings and limits: Adjacent lung held a median approximately 57 of the top 100 tumor clones.

The chain employs TRBV5-5 and TRBJ1-6; D might be TRBD1 (5 bases). The TCR originated in a woman aged 40 to 75 with stage I squamous cell lung carcinoma. This sample comprised peripheral blood, obtained before any cancer treatment. CDR3 bases: TGTGCCAGCAACGATGGGGGGACTGATAATTCACCCCTCCACTTT. Amino acid sequence: CASNDGGTDNSPLHF.